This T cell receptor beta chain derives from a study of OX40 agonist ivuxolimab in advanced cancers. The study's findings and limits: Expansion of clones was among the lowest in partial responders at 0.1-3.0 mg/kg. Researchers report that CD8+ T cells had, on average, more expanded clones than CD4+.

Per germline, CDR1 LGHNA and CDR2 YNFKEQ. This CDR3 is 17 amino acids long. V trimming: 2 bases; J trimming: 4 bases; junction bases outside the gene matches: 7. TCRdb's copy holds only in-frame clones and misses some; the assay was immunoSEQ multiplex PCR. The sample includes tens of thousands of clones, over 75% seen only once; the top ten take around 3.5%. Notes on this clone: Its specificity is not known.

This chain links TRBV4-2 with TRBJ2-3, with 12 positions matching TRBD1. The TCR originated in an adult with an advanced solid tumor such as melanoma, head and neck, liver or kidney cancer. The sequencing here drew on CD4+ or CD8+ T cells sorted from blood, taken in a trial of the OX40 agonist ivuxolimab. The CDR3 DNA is TGTGCCAGCAGCCAAAAGTCCGGGACAGGGGGCGCAGATACGCAGTATTTT. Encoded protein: CASSQKSGTGGADTQYF.